Below, 11 T cell receptor beta chains from the same sample are listed, as sequenced in a study of shared clonotypes between healthy human individuals. Terminally differentiated effector memory CD45RA+ cells were excluded from the naive CD8 cells, which were CD45RO-negative and positively selected for CCR7. TCRdb's copy holds only in-frame clones and misses some; the assay was immunoSEQ multiplex PCR. The sample has some 740,000 clones, about 92% seen once. Sequenced: naive CD8+ T cells sorted from blood. Receptors originate from a man younger than 45 in good health.

The J gene is TRBJ2-7, the V gene TRBV19; perhaps TRBD2 as D (5 bases). V lost 5 bases and J 6 bases, leaving 14 bases between the germline ends. The CDR3 is 13 amino acids. Germline-derived CDR1 and CDR2 are LNHDA and SQIVND (reference sequence). CDR3 sequence: CASSVGINSEQYF. The DNA for the CDR3 is TGTGCCAGTAGTGTCGGGATCAACAGCGAGCAGTACTTC.

Turning to this clone: The junction differs from germline at one of its ends, possibly a read error. V is TRBV27 and J is TRBJ2-7; D is tentatively TRBD1 or TRBD2 (6 bases each). This CDR3 is built from 15 residues. Per the germline V gene, CDR1 is MNHEY and CDR2 is SMNVEV (reference sequence). This chain's CDR3 is CASSLNPGASSEQYF. In DNA, the CDR3 is TGTGCCAGCAGTTTAAATCCGGGGGCCTCCTCCGAGCAGTACTTC.

Note on this clone: Within the sample, other DNA sequences also encode this same CDR3. The chain recombines TRBV4-3 with TRBJ2-3, with 13 bases matching TRBD2. Trimming removed 4 bases from V and 5 bases from J; junction bases left unmatched: 6. The germline CDR1 and CDR2 sequences are LGHNA and YSLEER. This CDR3 comprises 16 residues. The CDR3 bases are TGCGCCAGCAGCCCGAGACTAGCGGGAGGATTAGATACGCAGTATTTT. As protein: CASSPRLAGGLDTQYF.

This chain uses TRBV19 with TRBJ2-7; TRBD2 is a possible D gene (6 bases). CDR3 length: 16 residues. Deletions cut 6 bases from V and 2 bases from J, with 20 bases between. In germline, CDR1 is LNHDA, CDR2 SQIVND (reference sequence). CDR3 protein: CASSSPGGTSTYEQYF. The CDR3 nucleotides read TGTGCCAGTAGCTCCCCTGGGGGTACTAGCACCTACGAGCAGTACTTC.

This chain connects TRBV11-2 to TRBJ2-1, with D perhaps TRBD2 (6 bases). Germline V lookup: CDR1 SGHAT, CDR2 FQNNGV. V was shortened by 5 bases and J by 1 base, with 18 bases between the two germline ends. The CDR3 runs 17 residues. CDR3 protein: CASSTRDGGPSYNEQFF. CDR3 sequence (DNA): TGTGCCAGCAGCACACGGGACGGGGGACCATCCTACAATGAGCAGTTCTTC.

The rearrangement joins TRBV5-1 to TRBJ1-2; D perhaps matches TRBD1 (6 bases). From germline, CDR1 is SGHRS and CDR2 YFSETQ. V lost 3 bases and J 6 bases, leaving 15 bases between the germline ends. CDR3 size: 14 residues. The CDR3: CASSSLTGGDGYTF. The CDR3 coding sequence is TGCGCCAGCAGCTCCCTGACAGGAGGGGATGGCTACACCTTC.

V usage is TRBV10-1 and J usage is TRBJ2-1; 7 nucleotides match TRBD1. Germline CDR1 and CDR2: WNHNN and SYGVQD (reference sequence). There are 12 residues in the CDR3. The V gene end was trimmed by 4 bases and the J gene end by 8 bases; junction bases not matched to a gene: 2. The CDR3 DNA follows: TGCGCCAGCAGTGGGGACAGAGATGAGCAGTTCTTC. Its translation: CASSGDRDEQFF.

The genes are TRBV4-1 and TRBJ2-7, with D unclear. The germline V gene encodes CDR1 MGHRA and CDR2 YSYEKL. CDR3 length: 15 amino acids. With 1 base removed from V and 0 bases from J, the gap between germline ends came to 10 bases. For the CDR3, the DNA is TGCGCCAGCAGCCAAGGGTTAGGTATCTCCTACGAGCAGTACTTC. It translates to CASSQGLGISYEQYF.

The chain employs TRBV5-5 and TRBJ1-5; 11 bases are a match to TRBD1. The CDR3 loop spans 16 amino acids. The germline V gene encodes CDR1 SGHKS and CDR2 YYEKEE (reference sequence). The ends lost 1 base at V and 6 bases at J; junction bases unmatched: 6. CDR3 coding DNA: TGTGCCAGCAGCTTGTTTAAGGACAGGGGGCGTCAGCCCCAGCATTTT. Translation gives CASSLFKDRGRQPQHF.

The chain employs TRBV5-1 and TRBJ1-2; 7 bases align to TRBD1. The J segment lost 5 bases and the V segment lost 3 bases, leaving 13 bases of the junction unmatched. CDR1 is SGHRS, CDR2 YFSETQ, per germline. The CDR3 runs to 16 residues. The CDR3 nucleotides read TGCGCCAGCAGCTGGGGGGACAGAGAACGCTCGTATGGCTACACCTTC. The encoded protein is CASSWGDRERSYGYTF.

The chain employs TRBV28 and TRBJ2-6; 12 nucleotides match TRBD1. Trimming took 2 bases from V and 4 from J; bases not matched to a gene: 6. CDR1 is MDHEN, CDR2 SYDVKM, per germline. This CDR3 contains 18 residues. The CDR3: CASSLRDRGRRGANVLTF. CDR3 bases: TGTGCCAGCAGTTTACGGGACAGGGGGCGCCGAGGGGCCAACGTCCTGACTTTC.